This T cell receptor (beta chain) was profiled in a study of T cell responses to AZD1222 COVID-19 vaccine. This table comes from immunoSEQ multiplex PCR, and its TCRdb copy is limited to in-frame clones, with some not included. The data hold fewer than 110,000 clones, with approximately 89% observed a single time. V lost 4 bases, J lost 4 bases, and 17 bases lay in between. The CDR3 runs 15 residues. CDR1 is SGDLS and CDR2 is YYNGEE in the germline V gene. The chain employs TRBV9 and TRBJ1-2; D is ambiguous. Sequences were derived from peripheral blood, sampled on day 0 of AZD1222 vaccination. The TCR originated in an adult in good health. CDR3 sequence reads: CASSLGLLAPYGYTF. Written as DNA, the CDR3 is TGTGCCAGCAGCTTGGGCCTACTTGCTCCCTATGGCTACACCTTC.